This record looks at one TCR beta chain sequence and its context. Germline assignment: CDR1 MNHEY and CDR2 SVGAGI. The V gene lost 7 bases and the J gene lost 7 bases, with 14 bases spanning the gap. The CDR3 length is 13 residues. This entry is derived from a study of blood T cell repertoires in COVID-19. Clones were read by immunoSEQ multiplex PCR, and TCRdb kept only the in-frame ones, dropping some. The data show 190,000 or so clones, around nine tenths seen once. The material sequenced was peripheral blood. The chain is built from TRBV6-5 and TRBJ1-5; D is uncertain. This receptor was obtained from a woman under 30 who had recovered from COVID-19. The CDR3: CASTGEGGQPQHF. For the CDR3, the DNA is TGTGCCAGCACCGGGGAGGGCGGGCAGCCCCAGCATTTT.